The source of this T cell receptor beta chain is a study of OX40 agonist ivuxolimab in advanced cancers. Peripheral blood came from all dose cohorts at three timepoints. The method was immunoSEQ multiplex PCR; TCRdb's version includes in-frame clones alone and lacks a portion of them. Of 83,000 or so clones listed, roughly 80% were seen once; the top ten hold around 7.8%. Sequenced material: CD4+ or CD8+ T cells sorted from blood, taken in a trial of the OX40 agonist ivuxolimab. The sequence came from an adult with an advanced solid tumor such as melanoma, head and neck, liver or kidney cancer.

The CDR3 region is CASSYSFGGTYEQYF. DNA for the CDR3: TGTGCCAGCAGTTACTCTTTCGGGGGAACCTACGAGCAGTACTTC. V is TRBV6-5 and J is TRBJ2-7; TRBD2 is a possible D gene (6 bases). The germline CDR1 and CDR2 sequences are MNHEY and SVGAGI. V shed 0 bases and J shed 2 bases, with 11 bases lying between them. The CDR3 extends over 15 amino acids.